The entry below gives a single TCR beta chain sequence along with its context. This entry is derived from a study of blood T cell repertoires in COVID-19. Study in general: Sources were T cells, B-cell-depleted T cells, or PBMCs; the material itself was cDNA or gDNA.

Libraries were prepared by immunoSEQ multiplex PCR; TCRdb keeps only in-frame clonotypes and omits some of them. The sample consists of some 370,000 clones, 89% of them appearing once. V lost 1 base and J 2 bases, leaving 14 bases between the germline ends. CDR1 and CDR2 from the germline V gene are SEHNR and FQNEAQ (reference sequence). This CDR3 comprises 16 residues. The sequence was obtained from a man aged 40-49 years with acute or convalescent COVID-19. The chain combines TRBV7-9 with TRBJ1-1; TRBD1 might be the D (5 bases). Specimen: peripheral blood. The CDR3 here is CASSLGSSGFNTEAFF. CDR3 DNA sequence: TGTGCCAGCAGCTTAGGGTCGTCAGGGTTTAACACTGAAGCTTTCTTT.